This TCR beta chain was retrieved from a study of T cell clonotyping in hematopoietic cell transplantation. Whole-study findings and limits: CD4 and CD8 repertoire contributions could not be separated without sorting. At the given depth, recipient repertoires were over 97% de novo clonotypes. Broader posttransplant TCR repertoire diversity was predicted by graft donor and pretransplant recipient Inverse Simpson Index values. Pathologically expanded recipient clonotypes increased progressively from day 30 to day 180 as diversity fell.

Libraries were prepared by immunoSEQ multiplex PCR; TCRdb keeps only in-frame clonotypes and omits some of them. Among about 16,000 clones, 71% were seen once, and the ten largest hold less than 10%. This clone was seen more than once but under ten times. Its antigen remains unidentified. This clonotype was sampled from a woman aged 55-75 years in good health. Some clones in this sample may be carry-over from other donors' samples. Sequencing was performed on peripheral blood mononuclear cells.

CDR3 in amino acids: CASTRTGENTEAFF. The DNA of the CDR3 is TGTGCCAGCACTAGGACAGGGGAGAACACTGAAGCTTTCTTT. The chain recombines TRBV27 with TRBJ1-1, with 9 bases identical to TRBD1. The V gene's germline CDR1 is MNHEY and CDR2 SMNVEV (reference sequence). This CDR3 spans 14 amino acids. Unmatched junction bases numbered 4, after V lost 7 bases and J lost 1 base.